This T cell receptor beta chain was captured in a study of blood T cell repertoires in COVID-19. Study details: Sites across the United States, Italy and Spain contributed samples from acute and convalescent COVID-19. T cells, B-cell-depleted T cells, or PBMCs provided the cDNA or gDNA that served as material.

Original processing methods: By means of reference gene primer amplification, nucleated cell counts were estimated. Method: immunoSEQ multiplex PCR; TCRdb's copy keeps in-frame clones and lacks some. V and J calls and clone size are given by that table; D and trimming were obtained from the DNA. The sample has approximately 94,000 clones, 70% to 90% seen once; the top ten hold 5%. Germline-derived CDR1 and CDR2 are GTSNPN and SVGIG (reference sequence). This CDR3 has 14 residues. V was pared by 0 bases and J by 4 bases, with 9 bases between. The V and J genes are TRBV30 and TRBJ1-4; D is uncertain. The material sequenced was peripheral blood. The clonotype was recovered from a human donor in a cohort sampled during active COVID-19. The CDR3 sequence: CAWSVLGNNEKLFF. The CDR3 DNA sequence: TGTGCCTGGAGTGTACTGGGCAATAATGAAAAACTGTTTTTT.